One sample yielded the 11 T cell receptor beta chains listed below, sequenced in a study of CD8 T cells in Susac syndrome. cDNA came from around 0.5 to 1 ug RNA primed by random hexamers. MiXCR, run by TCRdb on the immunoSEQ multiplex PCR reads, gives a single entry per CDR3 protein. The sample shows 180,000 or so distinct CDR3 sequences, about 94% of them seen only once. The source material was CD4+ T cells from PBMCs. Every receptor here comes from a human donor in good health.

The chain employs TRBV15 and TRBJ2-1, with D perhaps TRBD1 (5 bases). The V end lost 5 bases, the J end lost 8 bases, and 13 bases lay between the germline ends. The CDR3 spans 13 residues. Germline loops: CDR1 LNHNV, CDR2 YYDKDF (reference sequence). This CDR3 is CATSGRAVDEQFF. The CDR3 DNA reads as TGTGCCACCAGCGGCAGGGCCGTGGATGAGCAGTTCTTC.

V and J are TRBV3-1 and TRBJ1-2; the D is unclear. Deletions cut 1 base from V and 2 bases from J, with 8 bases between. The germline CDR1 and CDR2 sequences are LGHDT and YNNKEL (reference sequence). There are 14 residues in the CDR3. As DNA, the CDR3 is TGTGCCAGCAGCCAAGGGCGGTTGAACTATGGCTACACCTTC. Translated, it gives CASSQGRLNYGYTF.

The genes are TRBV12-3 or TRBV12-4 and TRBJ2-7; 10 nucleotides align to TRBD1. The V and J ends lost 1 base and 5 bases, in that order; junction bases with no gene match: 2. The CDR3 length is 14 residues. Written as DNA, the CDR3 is TGTGCCAGCAGTTTAGGGACAGGGGGGAACGAGCAGTACTTC. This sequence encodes CASSLGTGGNEQYF.

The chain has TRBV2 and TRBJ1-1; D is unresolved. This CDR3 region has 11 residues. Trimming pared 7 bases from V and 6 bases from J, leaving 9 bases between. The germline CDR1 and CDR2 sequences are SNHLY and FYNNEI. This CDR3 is CASTPIAEAFF. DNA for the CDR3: TGTGCCAGCACCCCGATCGCTGAAGCTTTCTTT.

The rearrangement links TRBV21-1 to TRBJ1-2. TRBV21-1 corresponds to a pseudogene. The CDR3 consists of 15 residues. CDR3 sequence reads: CASSVRRHLLYGYTF. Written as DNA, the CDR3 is TGTGCCAGCAGCGTTCGTCGGCACCTCCTCTATGGCTACACCTTC.

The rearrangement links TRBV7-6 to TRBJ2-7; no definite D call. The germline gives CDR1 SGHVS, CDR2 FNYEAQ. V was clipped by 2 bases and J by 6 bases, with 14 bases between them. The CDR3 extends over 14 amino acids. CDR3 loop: CASSLFFGSGEQYF. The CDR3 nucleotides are TGTGCCAGCAGCTTATTTTTTGGCTCCGGCGAGCAGTACTTC.

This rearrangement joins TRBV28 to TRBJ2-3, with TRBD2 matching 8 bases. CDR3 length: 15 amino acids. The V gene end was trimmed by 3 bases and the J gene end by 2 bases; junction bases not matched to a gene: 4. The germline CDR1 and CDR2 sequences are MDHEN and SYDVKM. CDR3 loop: CASSLVAGPTDTQYF. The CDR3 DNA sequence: TGTGCCAGCAGTTTGGTAGCGGGGCCCACAGATACGCAGTATTTT.

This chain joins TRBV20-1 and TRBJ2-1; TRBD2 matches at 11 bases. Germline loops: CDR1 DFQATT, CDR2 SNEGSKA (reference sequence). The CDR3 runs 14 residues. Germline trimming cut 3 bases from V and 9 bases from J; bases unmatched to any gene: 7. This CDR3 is CSASSSGGAGEQFF. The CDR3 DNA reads TGCAGTGCTAGCAGTAGCGGGGGGGCGGGTGAGCAGTTCTTC.

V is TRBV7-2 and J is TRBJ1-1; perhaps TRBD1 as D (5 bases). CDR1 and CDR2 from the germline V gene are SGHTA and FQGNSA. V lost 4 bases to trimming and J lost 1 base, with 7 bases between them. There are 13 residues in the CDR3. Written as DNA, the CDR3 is TGTGCCAGCAGCTCCGACAGGAACACTGAAGCTTTCTTT. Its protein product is CASSSDRNTEAFF.

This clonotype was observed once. CDR3 bases: TGTGCCAGTGGTTCCGCTACGCAGTATTTT. Its translation: CASGSATQYF. This chain uses TRBV12-3 or TRBV12-4 with TRBJ2-3; D not resolved. The CDR3 is 10 amino acids. V lost 9 bases, J lost 8 bases, and 9 bases lay in between.

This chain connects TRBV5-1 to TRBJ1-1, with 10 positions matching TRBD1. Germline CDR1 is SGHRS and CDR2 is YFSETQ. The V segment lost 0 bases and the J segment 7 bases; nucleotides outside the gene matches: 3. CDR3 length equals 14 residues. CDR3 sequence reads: CASSLGTGGNEAFF. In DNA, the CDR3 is TGCGCCAGCAGCTTGGGGACAGGGGGTAATGAAGCTTTCTTT.